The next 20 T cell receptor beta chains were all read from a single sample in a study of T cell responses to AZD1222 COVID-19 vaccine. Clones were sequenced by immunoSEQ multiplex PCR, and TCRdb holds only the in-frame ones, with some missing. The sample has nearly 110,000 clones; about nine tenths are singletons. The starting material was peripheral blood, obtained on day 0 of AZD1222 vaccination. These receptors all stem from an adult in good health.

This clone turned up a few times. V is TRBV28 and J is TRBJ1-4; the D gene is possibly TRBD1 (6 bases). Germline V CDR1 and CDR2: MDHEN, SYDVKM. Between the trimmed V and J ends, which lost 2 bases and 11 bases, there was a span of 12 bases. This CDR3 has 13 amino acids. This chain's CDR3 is CASSLELRGKLFF. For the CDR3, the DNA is TGTGCCAGCAGTTTAGAACTAAGGGGGAAACTGTTTTTT.

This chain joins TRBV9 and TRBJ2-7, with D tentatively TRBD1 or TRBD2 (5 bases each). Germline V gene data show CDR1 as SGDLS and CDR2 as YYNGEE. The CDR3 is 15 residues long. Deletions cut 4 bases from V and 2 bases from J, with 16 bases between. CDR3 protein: CASSLDSLGTYEQYF. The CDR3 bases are TGTGCCAGCAGCCTTGACAGCCTCGGGACCTACGAGCAGTACTTC.

The CDR3 loop reads CASSPPLIWTVTNYGYTF. Written as DNA, the CDR3 is TGTGCCAGCTCACCTCCACTAATCTGGACGGTGACTAACTATGGCTACACCTTC. The chain is built from TRBV18 and TRBJ1-2; D is ambiguous. This CDR3 has 18 residues. Trimming took 3 bases from V and 0 from J, leaving 20 bases between them. The germline gives CDR1 KGHSH, CDR2 LQKENI. Full variable domain (remainder filled in from reference TRBV18 and TRBJ1-2): NAGVMQNPRHLVRRRGQEARLRCSPMKGHSHVYWYRQLPEEGLKFMVYLQKENIIDESGMPKERFSAEFPKEGPSILRIQQVVRGDSAAYFCASSPPLIWTVTNYGYTFGSGTRLTVV.

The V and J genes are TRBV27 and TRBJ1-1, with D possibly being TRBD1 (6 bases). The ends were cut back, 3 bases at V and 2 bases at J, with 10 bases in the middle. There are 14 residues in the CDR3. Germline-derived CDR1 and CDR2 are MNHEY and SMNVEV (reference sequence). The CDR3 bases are TGTGCCAGCAGTTTCTCGGGGGGCAACACTGAAGCTTTCTTT. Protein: CASSFSGGNTEAFF.

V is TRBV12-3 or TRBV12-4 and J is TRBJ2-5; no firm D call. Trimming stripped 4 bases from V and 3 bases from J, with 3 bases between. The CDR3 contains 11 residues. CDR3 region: CASSSEETQYF. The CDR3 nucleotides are TGTGCCAGCAGTTCAGAAGAGACCCAGTACTTC.

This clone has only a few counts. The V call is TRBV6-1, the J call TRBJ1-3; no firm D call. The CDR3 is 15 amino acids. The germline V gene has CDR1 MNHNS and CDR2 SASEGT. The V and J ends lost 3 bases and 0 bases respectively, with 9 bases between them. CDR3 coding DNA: TGTGCCAGCAGTGAGCGCAGCGACTCTGGAAACACCATATATTTT. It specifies CASSERSDSGNTIYF.

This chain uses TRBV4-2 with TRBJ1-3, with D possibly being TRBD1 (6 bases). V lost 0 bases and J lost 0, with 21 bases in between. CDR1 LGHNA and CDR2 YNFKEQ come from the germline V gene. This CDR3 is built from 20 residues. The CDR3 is CASSQDRGGSKFSSGNTIYF. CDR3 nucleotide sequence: TGTGCCAGCAGCCAAGATAGGGGGGGATCCAAGTTTTCCTCTGGAAACACCATATATTTT.

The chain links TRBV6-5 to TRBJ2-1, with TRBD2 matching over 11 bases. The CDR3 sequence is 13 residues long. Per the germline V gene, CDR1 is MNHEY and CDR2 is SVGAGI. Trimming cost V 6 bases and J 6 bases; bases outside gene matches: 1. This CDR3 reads CASRGLAVNEQFF. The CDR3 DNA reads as TGTGCCAGCAGGGGACTAGCGGTCAATGAGCAGTTCTTC.

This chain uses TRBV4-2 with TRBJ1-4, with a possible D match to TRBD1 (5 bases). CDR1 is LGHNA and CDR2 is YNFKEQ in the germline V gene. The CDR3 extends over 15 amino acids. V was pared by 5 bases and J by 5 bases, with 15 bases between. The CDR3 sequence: CASSWARELNEKLFF. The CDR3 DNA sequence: TGTGCCAGCAGCTGGGCCAGGGAGTTGAATGAAAAACTGTTTTTT.

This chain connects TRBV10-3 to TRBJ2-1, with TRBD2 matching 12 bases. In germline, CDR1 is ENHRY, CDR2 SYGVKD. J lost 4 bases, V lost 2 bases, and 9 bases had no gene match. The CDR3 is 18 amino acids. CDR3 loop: CAISETPGTSGLYNEQFF. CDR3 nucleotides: TGTGCCATCAGTGAGACCCCCGGGACTAGCGGGCTTTACAATGAGCAGTTCTTC.

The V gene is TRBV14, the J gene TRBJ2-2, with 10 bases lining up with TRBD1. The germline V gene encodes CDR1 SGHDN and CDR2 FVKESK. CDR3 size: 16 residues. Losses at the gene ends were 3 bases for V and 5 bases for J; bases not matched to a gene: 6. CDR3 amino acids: CASSHPTGGLTGELFF. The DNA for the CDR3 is TGTGCCAGCAGCCATCCGACAGGGGGCCTTACCGGGGAGCTGTTTTTT.

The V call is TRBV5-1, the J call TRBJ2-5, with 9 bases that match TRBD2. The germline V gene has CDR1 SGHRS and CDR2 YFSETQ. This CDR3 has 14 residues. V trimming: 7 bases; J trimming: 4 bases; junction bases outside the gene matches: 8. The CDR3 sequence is CASQISGSTETQYF. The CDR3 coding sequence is TGCGCCAGCCAAATTAGCGGGAGTACAGAGACCCAGTACTTC.

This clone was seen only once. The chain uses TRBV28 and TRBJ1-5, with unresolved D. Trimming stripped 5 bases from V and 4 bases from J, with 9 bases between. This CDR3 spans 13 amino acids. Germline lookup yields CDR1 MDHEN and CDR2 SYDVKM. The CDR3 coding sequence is TGTGCCAGCAGTATCTTGAGGAATCAGCCCCAGCATTTT. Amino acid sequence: CASSILRNQPQHF.

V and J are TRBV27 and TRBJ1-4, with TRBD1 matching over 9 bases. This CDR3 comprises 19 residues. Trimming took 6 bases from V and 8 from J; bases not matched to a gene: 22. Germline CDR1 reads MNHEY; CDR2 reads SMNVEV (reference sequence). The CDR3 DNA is TGTGCCAGCAGGACCCTTACCGGGACAGGGATGCAAGGTAGCGAAAAACTGTTTTTT. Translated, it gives CASRTLTGTGMQGSEKLFF.

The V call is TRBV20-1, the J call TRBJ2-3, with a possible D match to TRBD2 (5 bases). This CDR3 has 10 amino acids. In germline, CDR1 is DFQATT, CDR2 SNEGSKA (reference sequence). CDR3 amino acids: CRARGDTQYF. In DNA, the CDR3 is TGCAGGGCCCGAGGGGATACGCAGTATTTT.

DNA for the CDR3: TGTGCCACCAGCAGAGCAGGGACGGAGTATGGCTACACCTTC. Translated, it gives CATSRAGTEYGYTF. V gene TRBV15 combines with J gene TRBJ1-2, with TRBD1 as a possible D gene (5 bases). The CDR3 totals 14 residues. Germline V gene data show CDR1 as LNHNV and CDR2 as YYDKDF (reference sequence). Trimming removed 1 base from V and 5 bases from J, with 11 bases in between.

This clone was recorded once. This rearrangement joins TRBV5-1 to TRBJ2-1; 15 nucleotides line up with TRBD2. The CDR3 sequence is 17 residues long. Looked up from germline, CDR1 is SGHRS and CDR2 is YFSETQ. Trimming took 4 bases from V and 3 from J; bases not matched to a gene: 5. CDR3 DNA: TGCGCCAGCAGCGGGACTAGCGGGGGGATCGTCTACAATGAGCAGTTCTTC. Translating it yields CASSGTSGGIVYNEQFF.

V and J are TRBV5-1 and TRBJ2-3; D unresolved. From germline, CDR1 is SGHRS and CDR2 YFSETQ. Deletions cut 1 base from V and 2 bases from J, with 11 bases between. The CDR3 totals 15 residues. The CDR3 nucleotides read TGCGCCAGCAGCTTGTTTAATAACCCCACAGATACGCAGTATTTT. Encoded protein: CASSLFNNPTDTQYF.

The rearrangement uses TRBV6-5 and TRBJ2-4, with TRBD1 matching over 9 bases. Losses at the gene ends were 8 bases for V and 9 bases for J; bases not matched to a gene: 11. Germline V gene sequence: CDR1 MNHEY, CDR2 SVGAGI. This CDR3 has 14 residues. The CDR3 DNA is TGTGCCAGCGGACACAGGGGGCTTTCGATCATTCAGTACTTC. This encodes CASGHRGLSIIQYF.

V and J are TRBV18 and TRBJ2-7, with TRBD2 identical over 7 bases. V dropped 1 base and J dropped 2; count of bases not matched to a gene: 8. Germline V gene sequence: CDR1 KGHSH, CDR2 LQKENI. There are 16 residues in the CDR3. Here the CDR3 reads CASSPRGGSLAYEQYF. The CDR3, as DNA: TGTGCCAGCTCACCACGGGGCGGGAGCTTGGCCTACGAGCAGTACTTC.